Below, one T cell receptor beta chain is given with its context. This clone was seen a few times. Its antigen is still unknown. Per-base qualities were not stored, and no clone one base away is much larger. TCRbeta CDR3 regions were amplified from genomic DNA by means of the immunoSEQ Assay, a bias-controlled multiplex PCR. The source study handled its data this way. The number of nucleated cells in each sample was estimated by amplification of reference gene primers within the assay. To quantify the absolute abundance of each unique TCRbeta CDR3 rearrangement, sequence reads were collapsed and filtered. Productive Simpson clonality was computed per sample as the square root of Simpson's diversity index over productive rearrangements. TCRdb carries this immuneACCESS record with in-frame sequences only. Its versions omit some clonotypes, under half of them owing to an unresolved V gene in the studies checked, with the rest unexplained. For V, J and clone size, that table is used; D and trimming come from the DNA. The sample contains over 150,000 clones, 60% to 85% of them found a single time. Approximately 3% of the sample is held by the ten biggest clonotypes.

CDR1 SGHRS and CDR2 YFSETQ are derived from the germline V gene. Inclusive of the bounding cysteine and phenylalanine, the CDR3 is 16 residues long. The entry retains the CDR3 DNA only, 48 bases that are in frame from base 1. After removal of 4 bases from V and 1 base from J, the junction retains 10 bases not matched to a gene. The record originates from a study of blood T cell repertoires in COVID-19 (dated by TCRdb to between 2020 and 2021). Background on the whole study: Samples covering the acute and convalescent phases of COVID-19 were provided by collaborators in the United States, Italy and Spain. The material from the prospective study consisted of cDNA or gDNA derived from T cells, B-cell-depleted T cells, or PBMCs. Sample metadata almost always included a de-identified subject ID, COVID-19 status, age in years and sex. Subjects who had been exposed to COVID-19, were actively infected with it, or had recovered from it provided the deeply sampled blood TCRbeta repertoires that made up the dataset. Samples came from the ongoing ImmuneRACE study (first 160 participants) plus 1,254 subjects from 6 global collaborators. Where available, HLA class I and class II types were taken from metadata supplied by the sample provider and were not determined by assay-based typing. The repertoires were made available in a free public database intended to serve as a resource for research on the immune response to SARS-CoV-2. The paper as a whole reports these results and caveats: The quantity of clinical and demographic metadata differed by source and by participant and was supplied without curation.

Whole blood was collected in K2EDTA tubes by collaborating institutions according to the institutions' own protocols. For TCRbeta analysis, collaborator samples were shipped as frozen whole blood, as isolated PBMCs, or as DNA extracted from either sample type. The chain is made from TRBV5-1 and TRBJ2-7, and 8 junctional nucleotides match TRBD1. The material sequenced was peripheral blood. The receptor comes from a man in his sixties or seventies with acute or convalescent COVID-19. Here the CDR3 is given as CASSPLGQGASYEQYF. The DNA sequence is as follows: TGCGCCAGCAGCCCTTTGGGGCAGGGGGCTTCCTACGAGCAGTACTTC.